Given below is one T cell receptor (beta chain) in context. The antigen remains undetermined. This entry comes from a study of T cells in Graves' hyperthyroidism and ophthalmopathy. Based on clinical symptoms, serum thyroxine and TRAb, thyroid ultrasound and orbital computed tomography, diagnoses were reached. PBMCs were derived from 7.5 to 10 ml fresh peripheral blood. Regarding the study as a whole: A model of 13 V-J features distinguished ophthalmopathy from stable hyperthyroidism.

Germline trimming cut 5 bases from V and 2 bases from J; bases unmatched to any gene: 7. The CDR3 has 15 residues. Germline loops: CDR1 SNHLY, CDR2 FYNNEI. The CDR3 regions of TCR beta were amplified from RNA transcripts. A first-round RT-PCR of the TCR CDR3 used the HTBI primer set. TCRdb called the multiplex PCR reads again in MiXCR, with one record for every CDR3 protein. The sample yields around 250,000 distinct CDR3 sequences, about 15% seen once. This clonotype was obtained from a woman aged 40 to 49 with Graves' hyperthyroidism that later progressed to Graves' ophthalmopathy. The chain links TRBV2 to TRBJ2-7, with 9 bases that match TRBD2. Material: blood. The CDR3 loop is CASSLRLADAYEQYF. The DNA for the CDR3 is TGTGCCAGCAGTTTAAGACTAGCGGACGCCTACGAGCAGTACTTC. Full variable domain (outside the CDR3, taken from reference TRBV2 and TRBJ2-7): EPEVTQTPSHQVTQMGQEVILRCVPISNHLYFYWYRQILGQKVEFLVSFYNNEISEKSEIFDDQFSVERPDGSNFTLKIRSTKLEDSAMYFCASSLRLADAYEQYFGPGTRLTVT.